The rows below give T cell receptor beta chains drawn from one sample of a study of blood T cell repertoires in COVID-19. The method was immunoSEQ multiplex PCR; TCRdb's version includes in-frame clones alone and lacks a portion of them. Altogether 240,000 or so clones are present, approximately 85% being singletons, with the ten largest covering approximately 2%. What was sequenced was PBMCs or T cells enriched from blood (not recorded which). These receptors all come from a woman aged 45-65 years who had recovered from COVID-19. Both conserved end residues are part of each CDR3. Fields, in order: clone size, J gene, V gene, D gene, CDR3 DNA, CDR3 protein. D genes are given only for firm matches. Not all rows give a size; the values are once, few, many and, for expanded clones, a class.

NA,TRBJ1-5,TRBV10-2,TRBD1,TGCGCCAGCAGGGTCTCTGGGACAGGGTCCAATCAGCCCCAGCATTTT,CASRVSGTGSNQPQHF
NA,TRBJ2-2,TRBV7-9,TRBD1,TGTGCCAGCAGCTCCCGGACAGGCGCGAACACCGGGGAGCTGTTTTTT,CASSSRTGANTGELFF
NA,TRBJ2-7,TRBV11-2,TRBD1,TGTGCCAGCAGCCCCAGGGGGCCCTACGAGCAGTACTTC,CASSPRGPYEQYF
NA,TRBJ2-3,TRBV9,NA,TGTGCCAGCAGCGTAGAAGGATACAGCTCTAGCACAGATACGCAGTATTTT,CASSVEGYSSSTDTQYF
NA,TRBJ1-2,TRBV6-4,NA,TGTGCCAGCAAGGCAGGGCCAGGAACTAACTATGGCTACACCTTC,CASKAGPGTNYGYTF
NA,TRBJ1-5,TRBV7-9,TRBD1,TGTGCCAGCAGCTTAGGCCGACAGGGAAGCAATCAGCCCCAGCATTTT,CASSLGRQGSNQPQHF
once,TRBJ2-5,TRBV5-1,TRBD2,TGCGCCAGCAGCCCGTGGAGACTAGCGGGGCAAGAGACCCAGTACTTC,CASSPWRLAGQETQYF
NA,TRBJ1-1,TRBV5-5,NA,TGTGCCAGCAGCTATTTCTATCATGTGAACACTGAAGCTTTCTTT,CASSYFYHVNTEAFF
once,TRBJ2-3,TRBV9,NA,TGTGCCAGCAGCGTAGGTGAGGGCTGGGCGGATACGCAGTATTTT,CASSVGEGWADTQYF
NA,TRBJ2-2,TRBV7-3,NA,TGTGCCAGCAGCCGGGACTTTAACACCGGGGAGCTGTTTTTT,CASSRDFNTGELFF
NA,TRBJ2-1,TRBV7-9,NA,TGTGCCAGCAGCCCCCGAATGGGGGCCAATGAGCAGTTCTTC,CASSPRMGANEQFF
NA,TRBJ2-1,TRBV7-6,NA,TGTGCCAGCAGCCCGGAAGGGGTAAAAGCGATGTTCTTC,CASSPEGVKAMFF
NA,TRBJ2-3,TRBV4-3,TRBD2,TGCGCCAGCAGCCAAGTGAAAGCTAGCGGGGGGGGATTGGATACGCAGTATTTT,CASSQVKASGGGLDTQYF
NA,TRBJ2-3,TRBV19,TRBD2,TGTGCCAGTAGTGGACTAGCGGGAGTGGGCACAGATACGCAGTATTTT,CASSGLAGVGTDTQYF
NA,TRBJ1-2,TRBV7-3,NA,TGTGCCAGCAGCTCCTCACCGGGGGGAATGGGAGGCTACACCTTC,CASSSSPGGMGGYTF
NA,TRBJ1-1,TRBV9,TRBD1,TGTGCCAGCAGCGTAGTATACAGGGGGCGGGATACTGAAGCTTTCTTT,CASSVVYRGRDTEAFF
NA,TRBJ2-5,TRBV7-2,TRBD2,TGTGCCAGCAGCTTGAGCGGCCTAGCGGGAGTAGAGACCCAGTACTTC,CASSLSGLAGVETQYF
NA,TRBJ1-2,TRBV6-5,NA,TGTGCCAGCAGTTACTCGCTGGGGGCGGGCTACACCTTC,CASSYSLGAGYTF
NA,TRBJ2-3,TRBV7-2,NA,TGTGCCAGCAGCCCGAACAGAGGGTCAGATACGCAGTATTTT,CASSPNRGSDTQYF
NA,TRBJ2-7,TRBV9,TRBD2,TGTGCCAGCAGCGAGACTAGCGGGAGTTCCTACGAGCAGTACTTC,CASSETSGSSYEQYF
NA,TRBJ1-5,TRBV6-5,NA,TGTGCCAGCAGTTTGATGGGGGGTTGGAATCAGCCCCAGCATTTT,CASSLMGGWNQPQHF
once,TRBJ2-1,TRBV5-4,NA,TGTGCCAGCACCCGAGGGAGCTCCTACAATGAGCAGTTCTTC,CASTRGSSYNEQFF
NA,TRBJ1-1,TRBV5-1,NA,TGCGCCAGCAGCTTGGCAACGACAGCGAACACTGAAGCTTTCTTT,CASSLATTANTEAFF
few,TRBJ1-2,TRBV25-1,NA,TGTGCCAGCAGTGAAGAGGCCTATGGCTACACCTTC,CASSEEAYGYTF
NA,TRBJ2-6,TRBV7-9,NA,TGTGCCAGCAGCTTCTTCGGGACTTATCCTGGGGCCAACGTCCTGACTTTC,CASSFFGTYPGANVLTF
NA,TRBJ2-7,TRBV3-1/TRBV3-2,NA,TGTGCCAGCAGCCAAGATCGACTCCTGATGGGTTACGAGCAGTACTTC,CASSQDRLLMGYEQYF
NA,TRBJ2-1,TRBV4-3,NA,TGCGCCAGCAGCCAGGCTCTAGCGACCTACAATGAGCAGTTCTTC,CASSQALATYNEQFF
NA,TRBJ2-5,TRBV2,TRBD2,TGTGCCAGCAGGGGAGGCGGGGGTTTCCAAGAGACCCAGTACTTC,CASRGGGGFQETQYF
NA,TRBJ1-2,TRBV30,NA,TGTGCCTGGAGTGTATCCGGGTCTACGGGCTACACCTTC,CAWSVSGSTGYTF
NA,TRBJ2-1,TRBV5-1,TRBD2,TGCGCCAGCAGCGGTCTAGCGGGGGACAACTACAATGAGCAGTTCTTC,CASSGLAGDNYNEQFF
NA,TRBJ1-2,TRBV12-3/TRBV12-4,TRBD1,TGTGCCAGCAGTTACGGACAGGTCTATGGCTACACCTTC,CASSYGQVYGYTF
once,TRBJ2-1,TRBV7-2,TRBD2,TGTGCCAGCAGCTCCCTAGCGGGCTCCTACAATGAGCAGTTCTTC,CASSSLAGSYNEQFF
NA,TRBJ2-2,TRBV6-5,NA,TGTGCCTTACAAGGGGCCAAGAACACCGGGGAGCTGTTTTTT,CALQGAKNTGELFF
NA,TRBJ2-5,TRBV6-5,TRBD2,TGTGCCAGCGGAGTAGCGGGGTTACCAGAGACCCAGTACTTC,CASGVAGLPETQYF
NA,TRBJ2-2,TRBV4-2,TRBD2,TGTGCCAGCAGCCAAGTAGGACTAGCGTTGGACACCGGGGAGCTGTTTTTT,CASSQVGLALDTGELFF
NA,TRBJ1-2,TRBV13,TRBD1,TGTGCCAGCAGCTCAGTCGGGACAGGCTATGGCTACACCTTC,CASSSVGTGYGYTF
NA,TRBJ2-1,TRBV30,NA,TGTGCCTGGAGTAAACAGGGTGGTGAGCAGTTCTTC,CAWSKQGGEQFF
NA,TRBJ1-1,TRBV18,NA,TGTGCCAGCTCACCACGCCGACAGGCGGGGGGCACTGAAGCTTTCTTT,CASSPRRQAGGTEAFF
NA,TRBJ1-3,TRBV12-3/TRBV12-4,TRBD1,TGTGCCAGCAGTCCGGGACAGAGAAACACCATATATTTT,CASSPGQRNTIYF
NA,TRBJ2-5,TRBV19,NA,TGTGCCTTAGAGTATCCGACACGGCACCAAGAGACCCAGTACTTC,CALEYPTRHQETQYF
NA,TRBJ2-2,TRBV11-1,NA,TGTGCCAGCAGCTTTATTACAGGGTCTCCCGGGGAGCTGTTTTTT,CASSFITGSPGELFF
NA,TRBJ1-2,TRBV19,TRBD1,TGTGCCAGTAGTCCCACAGGGGCTGACTATGGCTACACCTTC,CASSPTGADYGYTF
NA,TRBJ2-2,TRBV25-1,TRBD1,TGTGCCAGCAGGGGACAGGGGGCGCCTGGGGAGCTGTTTTTT,CASRGQGAPGELFF
NA,TRBJ2-5,TRBV18,NA,TGTGCCAGCTCACCAGACTCCCAGGGAACCCAGTACTTC,CASSPDSQGTQYF
NA,TRBJ1-5,TRBV6-5,NA,TGTGCCAGCACCCCGGGTGGGGCCGTTGGGCCCCAGCATTTT,CASTPGGAVGPQHF
NA,TRBJ2-3,TRBV18,NA,TGTGCCAGCTCACCGCTAAGCACAGATACGCAGTATTTT,CASSPLSTDTQYF
once,TRBJ2-7,TRBV7-2,NA,TGTGCCAGCAGCCCCCTCCCCGGGTACGGCAACGAGCAGTACTTC,CASSPLPGYGNEQYF
NA,TRBJ1-2,TRBV5-1,TRBD1,TGCGCCAGCAGCTGGGGACAGGGGGCGCGGGGCTATGGCTACACCTTC,CASSWGQGARGYGYTF
NA,TRBJ2-4,TRBV30,TRBD2,TGTGCCTGGAGCCGGCTAGCGGGGTTGAACGGCAAAAACATTCAGTACTTC,CAWSRLAGLNGKNIQYF
NA,TRBJ2-5,TRBV7-9,NA,TGTGCCAGCAACCTGGGGCAGGGGAAGGAGACCCAGTACTTC,CASNLGQGKETQYF
NA,TRBJ1-2,TRBV15,TRBD1,TGTGCCACCAGCAGACCGGGACAGGGGTATGGCTACACCTTC,CATSRPGQGYGYTF
NA,TRBJ2-7,TRBV12-5,TRBD1,TGTGCTAGTGGTTTGGGACAGGGAGAGCAGTACTTC,CASGLGQGEQYF
many,TRBJ2-2,TRBV6-4,TRBD2,TGTGCCAGCAGTGACGGGACTAGCACCGGGGAGCTGTTTTTT,CASSDGTSTGELFF
few,TRBJ2-1,TRBV9,TRBD2,TGTGCCAGCAGCCAGGGTCTAGCGGGAGGCAATGAGCAGTTCTTC,CASSQGLAGGNEQFF
NA,TRBJ2-7,TRBV6-5,NA,TGTGCCAGCAGTTACGTCGGCAGGTCGAGAGAGCAGTACTTC,CASSYVGRSREQYF